This TCR beta chain was documented in a study of early T cells in non-severe SARS-CoV-2 infection. About the research overall: Bulk RNA from unsorted whole blood was sequenced; chains were unpaired.

Study results and caveats: Comparison of clonotypes with VDJdb favored anti-spike CD8 responses while missing private and CD4 specificities.

Germline CDR1 SGHRS, CDR2 YFSETQ. V shed 1 base, J shed 4 bases, and the junction held 9 bases outside the gene matches. The CDR3 contains 16 residues. Individual cDNA molecules carried attached unique molecular identifiers. One entry per CDR3 protein results from TCRdb running MiXCR on the 5' RACE reads. The data show about 100,000 distinct CDR3 sequences, with around 14% seen just once and approximately 2.3% held by the top ten. A remark on this clonotype: Its target is unknown.

The material sequenced was whole blood. This chain joins TRBV5-1 and TRBJ2-3; 7 bases agree with TRBD2. This TCR was recovered from an adult who was a healthcare worker with PCR-confirmed SARS-CoV-2 infection or an uninfected control (not recorded which). The CDR3 region is CASSLSSGLGADTQYF. CDR3 nucleotide sequence: TGCGCCAGCAGCTTGTCGAGCGGACTAGGGGCAGATACGCAGTATTTT.